This TCR beta chain is from a study of T cell responses to AZD1222 COVID-19 vaccine (TCRdb year 2021). Describing the broader study: A total of 233 trial participants underwent TCR sequencing, of whom 200 to 220 had received two doses of AZD1222 and about 26 had received two doses of the MenACWY control vaccine. Trial participants were enrolled into age subgroups of 18-55, 56-69 and 70-plus years, which contained about 150, 27 and 61 TCR-sequenced participants, respectively. Results the study describes overall, beyond this receptor: CD4 TCRs associated with the vaccine covered the entire spike protein, and the dominant responses were in regions 160-218 and 743-854. The 56-69-year group was small, and its depth increase did not reach significance, likely because of low power. Reportedly, almost half of the unique spike-specific TCRs recognized epitopes lying outside the regions that are mutated in the B.1.351 and B.1.1.7 variants. Participants were mostly white British, with more females than males. The authors suggested clonal diversity may have been underestimated. After two AZD1222 doses, both the breadth and the depth of spike-specific TCRs were significantly higher than at day 0 and than in MenACWY recipients. Conclusions about previously exposed vaccinees were limited because only six AZD1222 recipients were SARS-CoV-2 seropositive at baseline. Because no samples from the day 14 peak response were available, repertoires could be characterized only after the peak T cell response.

The germline V gene sets CDR1 to SGHAT and CDR2 to FQNNGV. The cysteine opens and the phenylalanine closes a CDR3 of 19 amino acids. The kept DNA is CDR3 alone, 57 bases in frame from the first base. The germline ends are 19 bases apart after V is trimmed by 0 bases and J by 0 bases. In the case of this clone: There is no known antigen for this receptor. No quality values exist for individual bases; no much larger clone is one base distant.

The CDR3 regions of human TCRbeta chains were analyzed by immunosequencing. On the authors' methods: Repertoire TCRs were matched against a reference library of SARS-CoV-2-specific TCRs generated with the MIRA antigen-specificity platform. Breadth was defined as the fraction of unique TCRs that were SARS-CoV-2-associated, and depth was defined as the fraction of total T cells that were SARS-CoV-2-associated. Using the MIRA data, every spike-specific TCR was mapped to the spike region that the TCR reacted to and assigned to either a CD4 or a CD8 class. Log10-transformed breadth and depth values were compared by one-way ANOVA with Sidak's multiple comparisons tests. Held by TCRdb, this immuneACCESS table contains in-frame sequences only and omits some clones. Under half of the omission traces to an unresolved V gene where checked; the cause of the rest is unknown. V and J calls and clone size are copied from that table; D and trimming were computed from the DNA. This sample holds 150,000 to 200,000 clones; 88% were observed only once. Around 26% of the sample is taken by the ten largest.

The time point tag for this specimen amounts to: about 28 days (+/-7) after the second vaccine dose. Because spike-specific TCR depth and breadth did not differ between the two schedules, AZD1222 recipients who got a second dose at roughly 4 weeks were pooled with those who got a second dose at roughly 12 weeks. The vaccinee samples were drawn from two UK trials, COV001 and COV002, one of which was a single-blind randomized controlled phase 2/3 trial testing AZD1222 (ChAdOx1 nCoV-19) in healthy adults. Trial participant PBMC samples were collected at day 0 and day 28 after the second dose for TCRbeta chain sequencing.

The chain links TRBV11-2 with TRBJ2-3, with a tentative D gene TRBD2 over 5 matching bases. This sample comprised peripheral blood, obtained 28 days after the second AZD1222 dose. This TCR was recovered from an adult who received the AZD1222 COVID-19 vaccine. CDR3 protein: CASSLDRSGFTRSTDTQYF. At the DNA level, the sequence is TGTGCCAGCAGCTTAGATCGGAGCGGTTTTACACGGAGCACAGATACGCAGTATTTT.